This TCR beta chain appears in the sequencing data of a study of blood T cell repertoires in COVID-19. For the study at large: Samples representing acute and convalescent COVID-19 were sourced from the United States, Italy and Spain. The cDNA or gDNA used as material had been derived from T cells, B-cell-depleted T cells, or PBMCs.

This CDR3 has 12 residues. The V gene's germline CDR1 is MDHEN and CDR2 SYDVKM. The ends lost 6 bases at V and 8 bases at J; junction bases unmatched: 6. Authors' data handling: Estimation of nucleated cell counts relied on the amplification of reference gene primers. Sequencing was performed with immunoSEQ multiplex PCR; in TCRdb, only in-frame clones are kept and a portion is missing. That table gives V, J and clone size, and the DNA gave D and trimming. The table records 50,000 to 70,000 clones, around 84% of them present only once. Ten or more counts support this clone. The V and J genes are TRBV28 and TRBJ1-2; TRBD1 matches at 7 bases. This sequence originates from a man in his 70s with active COVID-19. The specimen was peripheral blood. The CDR3 DNA reads as TGTGCCAGCAGACAGGGGTTGGAGGGCTACACCTTC. This sequence encodes CASRQGLEGYTF.